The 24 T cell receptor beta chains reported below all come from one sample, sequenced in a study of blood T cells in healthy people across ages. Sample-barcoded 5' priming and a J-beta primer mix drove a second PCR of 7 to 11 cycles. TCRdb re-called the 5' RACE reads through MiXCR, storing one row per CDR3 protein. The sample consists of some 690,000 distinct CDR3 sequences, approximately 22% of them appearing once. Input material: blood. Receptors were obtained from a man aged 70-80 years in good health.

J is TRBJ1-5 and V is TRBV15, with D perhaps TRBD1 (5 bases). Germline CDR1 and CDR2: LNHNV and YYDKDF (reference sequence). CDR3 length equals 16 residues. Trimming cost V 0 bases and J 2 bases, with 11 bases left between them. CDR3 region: CATSREGESGNQPQHF. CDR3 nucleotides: TGTGCCACCAGCAGAGAGGGGGAAAGCGGCAATCAGCCCCAGCATTTT.

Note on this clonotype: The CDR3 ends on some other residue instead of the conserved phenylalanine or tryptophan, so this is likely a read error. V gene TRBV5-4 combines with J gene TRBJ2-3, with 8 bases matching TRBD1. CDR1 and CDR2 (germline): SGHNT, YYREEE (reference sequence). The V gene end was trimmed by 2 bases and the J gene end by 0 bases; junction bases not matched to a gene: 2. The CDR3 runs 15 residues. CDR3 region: CASSLQGVSTDTQYL. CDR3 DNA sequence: TGTGCCAGCAGCTTACAGGGGGTTAGCACAGATACGCAGTATCTT.

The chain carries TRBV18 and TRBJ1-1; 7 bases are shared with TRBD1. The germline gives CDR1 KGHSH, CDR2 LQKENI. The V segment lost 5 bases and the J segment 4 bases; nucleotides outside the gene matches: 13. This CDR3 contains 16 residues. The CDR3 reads CASSSTGKGGGTEAFF. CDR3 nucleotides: TGTGCCAGCTCATCGACAGGGAAGGGGGGGGGCACTGAAGCTTTCTTT.

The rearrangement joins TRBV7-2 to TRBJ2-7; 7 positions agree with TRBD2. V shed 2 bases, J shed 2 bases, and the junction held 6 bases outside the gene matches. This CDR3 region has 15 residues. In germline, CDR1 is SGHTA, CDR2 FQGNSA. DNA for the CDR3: TGTGCCAGCAGCTTATTGGCGGGAGACACCTACGAGCAGTACGTC. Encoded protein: CASSLLAGDTYEQYV.

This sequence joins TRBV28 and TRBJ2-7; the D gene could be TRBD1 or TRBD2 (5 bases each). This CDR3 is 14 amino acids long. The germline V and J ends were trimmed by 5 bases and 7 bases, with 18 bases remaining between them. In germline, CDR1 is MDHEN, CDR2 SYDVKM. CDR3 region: CASSIPGRKKEQYF. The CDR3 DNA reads TGTGCCAGCAGTATCCCGGGACGGAAAAAAGAGCAGTACTTC.

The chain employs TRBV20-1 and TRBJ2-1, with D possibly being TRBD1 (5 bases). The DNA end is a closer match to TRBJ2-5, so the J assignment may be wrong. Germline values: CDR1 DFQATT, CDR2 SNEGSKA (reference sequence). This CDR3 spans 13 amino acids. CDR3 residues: CSASPRAQETQYF. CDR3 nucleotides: TGCAGTGCTAGCCCCAGGGCTCAAGAGACCCAGTACTTC.

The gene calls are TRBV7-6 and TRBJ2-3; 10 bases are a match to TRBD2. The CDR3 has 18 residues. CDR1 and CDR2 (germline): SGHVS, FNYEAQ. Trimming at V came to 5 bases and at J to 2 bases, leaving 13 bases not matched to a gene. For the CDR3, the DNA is TGTGCCAGCAGCGAAAGGGCTAGCGGGGGCGCTACCACAGATACGCAGTATTTT. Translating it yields CASSERASGGATTDTQYF.

DNA for the CDR3: TGCAGCGTTGATAACAGGGTCCCTCAGGGCTACACCTTC. Translation gives CSVDNRVPQGYTF. This chain connects TRBV29-1 to TRBJ1-2, with a weak D call TRBD1 (6 bases). Trimming stripped 3 bases from V and 8 bases from J, with 16 bases between. The germline V gene encodes CDR1 SQVTM and CDR2 ANQGSEA. The CDR3 consists of 13 residues.

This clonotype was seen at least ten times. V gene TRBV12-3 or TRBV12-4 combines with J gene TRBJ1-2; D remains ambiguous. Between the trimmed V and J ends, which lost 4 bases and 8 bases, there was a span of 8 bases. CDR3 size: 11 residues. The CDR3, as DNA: TGTGCCAGCAGTTCGGGTTGGGGCTACACCTTC. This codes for CASSSGWGYTF.

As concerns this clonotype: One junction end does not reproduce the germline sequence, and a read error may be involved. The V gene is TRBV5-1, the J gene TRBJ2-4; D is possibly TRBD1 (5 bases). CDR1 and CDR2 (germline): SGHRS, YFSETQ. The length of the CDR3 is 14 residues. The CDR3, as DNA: TGCGCCAGCGGCTTGGGCAGGGTCAAAAACATTCAGTACTTC. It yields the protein CASGLGRVKNIQYF.

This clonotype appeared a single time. The CDR3 region is CASSLGGIEAFF. Here the CDR3 DNA reads TGTGCCAGCAGTCTGGGGGGGATTGAAGCTTTCTTT. The J gene is TRBJ1-1, the V gene TRBV3-1; tentatively, D is TRBD1 (5 bases). Trimming pared 6 bases from V and 7 bases from J, leaving 12 bases between. This CDR3 contains 12 residues. Germline V gives CDR1 LGHDT, CDR2 YNNKEL (reference sequence).

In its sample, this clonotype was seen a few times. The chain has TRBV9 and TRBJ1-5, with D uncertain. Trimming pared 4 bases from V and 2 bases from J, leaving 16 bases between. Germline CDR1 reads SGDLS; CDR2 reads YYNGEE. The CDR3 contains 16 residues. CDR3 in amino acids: CASSTDRVTGNQPQHF. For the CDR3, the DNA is TGTGCCAGCAGCACAGATCGGGTTACCGGCAATCAGCCCCAGCATTTT.

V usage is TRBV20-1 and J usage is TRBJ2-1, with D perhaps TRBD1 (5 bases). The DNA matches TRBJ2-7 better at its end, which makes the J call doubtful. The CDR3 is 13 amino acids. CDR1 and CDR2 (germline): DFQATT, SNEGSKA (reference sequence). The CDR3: CSAMGIVQGEQYF. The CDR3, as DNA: TGCAGTGCTATGGGAATAGTTCAGGGCGAGCAGTACTTC.

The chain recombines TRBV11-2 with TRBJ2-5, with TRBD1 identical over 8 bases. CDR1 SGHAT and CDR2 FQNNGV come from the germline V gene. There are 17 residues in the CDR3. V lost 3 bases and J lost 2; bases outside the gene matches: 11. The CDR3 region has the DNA TGTGCCAGCAGCTTCGCCGGATCCGGGACAGGTCAAGAGACCCAGTACTTC. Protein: CASSFAGSGTGQETQYF. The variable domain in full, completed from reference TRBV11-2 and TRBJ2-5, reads EAGVAQSPRYKIIEKRQSVAFWCNPISGHATLYWYQQILGQGPKLLIQFQNNGVVDDSQLPKDRFSAERLKGVDSTLKIQPAKLEDSAVYLCASSFAGSGTGQETQYFGPGTRLLVL.

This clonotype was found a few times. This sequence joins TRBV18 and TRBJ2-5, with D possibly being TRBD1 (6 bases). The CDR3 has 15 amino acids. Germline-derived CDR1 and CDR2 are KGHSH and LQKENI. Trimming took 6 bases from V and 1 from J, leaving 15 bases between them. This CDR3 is CASSHQRTAQETQYF. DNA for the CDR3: TGTGCCAGCTCTCACCAAAGGACAGCCCAAGAGACCCAGTACTTC.

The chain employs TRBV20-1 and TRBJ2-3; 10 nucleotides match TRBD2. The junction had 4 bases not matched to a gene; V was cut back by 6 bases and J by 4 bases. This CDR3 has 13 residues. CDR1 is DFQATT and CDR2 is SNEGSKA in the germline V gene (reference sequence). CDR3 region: CSAETSGPDTQYF. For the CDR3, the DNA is TGCAGTGCGGAGACTAGCGGGCCAGATACGCAGTATTTT.

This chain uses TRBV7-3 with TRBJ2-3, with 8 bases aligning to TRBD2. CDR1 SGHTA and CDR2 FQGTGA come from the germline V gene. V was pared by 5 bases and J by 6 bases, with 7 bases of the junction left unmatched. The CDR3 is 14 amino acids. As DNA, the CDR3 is TGTGCCAGCAGCGTCCCGGGACTAGAGGATACGCAGTATTTT. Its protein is CASSVPGLEDTQYF.

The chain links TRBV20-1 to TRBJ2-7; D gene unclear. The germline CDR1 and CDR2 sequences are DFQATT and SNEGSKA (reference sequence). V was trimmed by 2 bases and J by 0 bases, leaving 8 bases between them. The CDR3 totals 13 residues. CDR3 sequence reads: CSARKDGSYEQYF. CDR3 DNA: TGCAGTGCTAGAAAGGACGGCTCCTACGAGCAGTACTTC.

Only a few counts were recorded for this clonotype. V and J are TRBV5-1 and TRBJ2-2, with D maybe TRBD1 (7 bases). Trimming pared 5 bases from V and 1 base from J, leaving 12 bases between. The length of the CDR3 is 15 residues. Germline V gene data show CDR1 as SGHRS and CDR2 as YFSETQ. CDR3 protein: CASREGAQNTGELFF. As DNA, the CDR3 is TGCGCCAGCAGGGAGGGGGCCCAGAACACCGGGGAGCTGTTTTTT.

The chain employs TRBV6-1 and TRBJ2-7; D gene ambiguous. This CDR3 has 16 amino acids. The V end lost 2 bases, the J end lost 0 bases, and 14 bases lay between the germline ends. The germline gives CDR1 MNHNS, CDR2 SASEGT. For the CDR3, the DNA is TGTGCCAGCAGTGAAAAAGGGAATCGCGTCTCCTACGAGCAGTACGTC. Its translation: CASSEKGNRVSYEQYV.

CDR3 residues: CASSVASGGPGEKLFF. For the CDR3, the DNA is TGTGCCAGCAGCGTAGCTTCAGGGGGCCCAGGGGAAAAACTGTTTTTT. The V gene is TRBV9, the J gene TRBJ1-4, with 8 nucleotides matching TRBD1. This CDR3 spans 16 amino acids. With V trimmed by 0 bases and J by 8 bases, 9 bases remained unmatched. Germline V CDR1 and CDR2: SGDLS, YYNGEE.

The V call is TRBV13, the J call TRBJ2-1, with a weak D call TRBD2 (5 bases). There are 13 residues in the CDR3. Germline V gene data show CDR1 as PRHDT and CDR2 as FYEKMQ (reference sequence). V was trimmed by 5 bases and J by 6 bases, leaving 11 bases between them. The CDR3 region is CASSPLAANEQFF. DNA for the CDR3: TGTGCCAGCAGCCCGCTAGCAGCCAATGAGCAGTTCTTC.

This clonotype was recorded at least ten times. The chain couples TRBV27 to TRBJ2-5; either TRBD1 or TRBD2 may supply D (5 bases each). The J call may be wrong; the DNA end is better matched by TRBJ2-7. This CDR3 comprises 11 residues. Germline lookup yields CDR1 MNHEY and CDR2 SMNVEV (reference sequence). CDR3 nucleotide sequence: TGTGCCAGCAGCTTTGGGGGCGAGCAGTACTTC. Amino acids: CASSFGGEQYF.

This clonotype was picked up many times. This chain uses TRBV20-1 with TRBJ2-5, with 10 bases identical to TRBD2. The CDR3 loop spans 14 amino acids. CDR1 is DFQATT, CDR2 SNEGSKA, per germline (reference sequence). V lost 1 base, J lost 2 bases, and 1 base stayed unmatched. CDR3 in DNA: TGCAGTGCTAGAGCTAGCGGGAGACAAGAGACCCAGTACTTC. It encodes CSARASGRQETQYF.